Following are 22 T cell receptor beta chains from one sample sequenced in a study of blood T cell repertoires in COVID-19. TCRdb's table, derived via immunoSEQ multiplex PCR, lists solely in-frame clones and lacks some. The table shows about 99,000 clones, with 85% to 90% occurring only once. The sequenced material came from peripheral blood. The receptor source for this set is a human donor in a cohort sampled during active COVID-19.

V gene TRBV9 combines with J gene TRBJ2-7; 10 bases agree with TRBD1. The CDR3 totals 16 residues. In germline, CDR1 is SGDLS, CDR2 YYNGEE. V lost 0 bases, J lost 5 bases, and 8 bases stayed unmatched. The CDR3 DNA reads TGTGCCAGCAGCGTAGGAGTGGGACAGGGGTCCCACGAGCAGTACTTC. Translating gives CASSVGVGQGSHEQYF.

On this clone itself: Other DNA sequences of this sample code for an identical CDR3. The chain recombines TRBV4-3 with TRBJ2-1, with unresolved D. Germline loops: CDR1 LGHNA, CDR2 YSLEER. The CDR3 contains 16 residues. The V gene lost 0 bases and the J gene lost 4 bases, with 13 bases spanning the gap. CDR3 residues: CASSQDGQLLYNEQFF. The CDR3 DNA is TGCGCCAGCAGCCAAGATGGGCAGCTCCTGTACAATGAGCAGTTCTTC.

The genes are TRBV9 and TRBJ1-4; 8 bases line up with TRBD1. The ends lost 4 bases at V and 4 bases at J; junction bases unmatched: 6. The CDR3 covers 15 residues. The germline V gene has CDR1 SGDLS and CDR2 YYNGEE. For the CDR3, the DNA is TGTGCCAGCAGCCCACGACAGGGGAGTAATGAAAAACTGTTTTTT. Its protein is CASSPRQGSNEKLFF.

The V and J genes are TRBV4-3 and TRBJ1-2; D remains ambiguous. The germline V gene encodes CDR1 LGHNA and CDR2 YSLEER. With 0 bases removed from V and 6 bases from J, the gap between germline ends came to 14 bases. The CDR3 length is 15 residues. For the CDR3, the DNA is TGCGCCAGCAGCCAAGATAGAAGGGTCGGGGATGGCTACACCTTC. It translates to CASSQDRRVGDGYTF.

Remarks on this clone: Other DNA sequences in the same sample also yield this CDR3. The rearrangement uses TRBV3-1 (or the pseudogene TRBV3-2) and TRBJ2-7; D might be TRBD2 (6 bases). V lost 4 bases, J lost 0 bases, and 10 bases lay in between. The CDR3 sequence is 14 residues long. CDR1 LGHDT and CDR2 YNNKEL come from the germline V gene (reference sequence). CDR3 nucleotides: TGTGCCAGCAGCCTCAGCGGGCCCTCCTACGAGCAGTACTTC. This gives the protein CASSLSGPSYEQYF.

This chain connects TRBV15 to TRBJ2-3, with D possibly matching TRBD1 (5 bases). Germline V gives CDR1 LNHNV, CDR2 YYDKDF (reference sequence). V was pared by 0 bases and J by 5 bases, with 24 bases between. The CDR3 spans 19 residues. This CDR3 is CATSRDRLRTSKVKDTQYF. CDR3 sequence (DNA): TGTGCCACCAGCAGAGATCGATTGAGGACATCCAAGGTAAAAGATACGCAGTATTTT.

This chain links TRBV3-1 (or the pseudogene TRBV3-2) with TRBJ2-7; 8 nucleotides agree with TRBD1. The CDR3 runs 13 residues. V shed 8 bases, J shed 8 bases, and the junction held 11 bases outside the gene matches. In germline, CDR1 is LGHDT, CDR2 YNNKEL (reference sequence). This CDR3 reads CASGAAGGTKQYF. In nucleotides, the CDR3 is TGTGCCAGCGGGGCCGCAGGGGGCACGAAGCAGTACTTC.

This clone was observed once. V is TRBV9 and J is TRBJ2-1; D perhaps matches TRBD2 (6 bases). Germline CDR1 is SGDLS and CDR2 is YYNGEE. The germline V and J ends were trimmed by 0 bases and 9 bases, with 16 bases remaining between them. The CDR3 has 15 residues. CDR3 loop: CASSVAGGVTGEQFF. CDR3 DNA: TGTGCCAGCAGCGTAGCTGGCGGGGTAACGGGTGAGCAGTTCTTC.

The chain recombines TRBV3-1 (or the pseudogene TRBV3-2) with TRBJ1-6; D gene ambiguous. Germline values: CDR1 LGHDT, CDR2 YNNKEL (reference sequence). Trimming took 5 bases from V and 6 from J, leaving 8 bases between them. The CDR3 has 13 amino acids. In nucleotides, the CDR3 is TGTGCCAGCAGCTCCAGGCCTAATTCACCCCTCCACTTT. Amino acid sequence: CASSSRPNSPLHF.

The CDR3 here is CASSHRPGQGNTGELFF. The CDR3 DNA sequence: TGTGCCAGCAGCCATAGGCCGGGACAGGGAAACACCGGGGAGCTGTTTTTT. This chain uses TRBV16 with TRBJ2-2; TRBD1 agrees at 9 bases. Germline CDR1 reads KGHSY; CDR2 reads FQNENV. The CDR3 length is 17 residues. The trim removed 3 bases at V and 2 bases at J, leaving 7 bases unmatched. The full variable domain, in which reference TRBV16 and TRBJ2-2 provide the parts outside the CDR3, is GEEVAQTPKHLVRGEGQKAKLYCAPIKGHSYVFWYQQVLKNEFKFLISFQNENVFDETGMPKERFSAKCLPNSPCSLEIQATKLEDSAVYFCASSHRPGQGNTGELFFGEGSRLTVL.

The chain recombines TRBV6-5 with TRBJ2-1; tentative D call: TRBD1 (5 bases). The CDR3 consists of 13 residues. The germline CDR1 and CDR2 sequences are MNHEY and SVGAGI. With 5 bases removed from V and 9 bases from J, the gap between germline ends came to 14 bases. The CDR3 loop is CASSTNSRGEQFF. The CDR3 DNA reads TGTGCCAGCAGTACCAATTCTAGGGGTGAGCAGTTCTTC.

J is TRBJ2-7 and V is TRBV12-3 or TRBV12-4; D remains ambiguous. The CDR3 is made up of 12 amino acids. V was shortened by 1 base and J by 4 bases, with 5 bases between the two germline ends. The CDR3 spells CASSLGNYEQYF. The CDR3 nucleotides read TGTGCCAGCAGTTTAGGTAATTACGAGCAGTACTTC.

The chain recombines TRBV5-1 with TRBJ1-6; D ambiguous. The CDR3 sequence is 16 residues long. Germline CDR1 is SGHRS and CDR2 is YFSETQ. V was pared by 4 bases and J by 2 bases, with 13 bases between. The CDR3 loop is CASSPREVTYNSPLHF. In nucleotides, the CDR3 is TGCGCCAGCAGCCCAAGAGAAGTTACCTATAATTCACCCCTCCACTTT.

The V gene is TRBV4-2, the J gene TRBJ2-2, with D possibly being TRBD1 (5 bases). Trimming left V 1 base short and J 1 base short, with 7 bases between. Germline V gene sequence: CDR1 LGHNA, CDR2 YNFKEQ. The CDR3 spans 15 residues. CDR3 region: CASSQVGQNTGELFF. In nucleotides, the CDR3 is TGTGCCAGCAGCCAAGTCGGACAGAACACCGGGGAGCTGTTTTTT.

The rearrangement uses TRBV4-1 and TRBJ2-7; a weak D match, TRBD1 (6 bases). Trimming shortened V by 4 bases and J by 5 bases, and 15 bases separated the two germline ends. CDR3 size: 14 residues. Germline V lookup: CDR1 MGHRA, CDR2 YSYEKL. CDR3 sequence reads: CASSLGAGEDEQYF. The CDR3 nucleotides are TGCGCCAGCAGCCTGGGGGCAGGGGAAGACGAGCAGTACTTC.

In this sample, this clone turned up many times. The chain joins TRBV5-1 to TRBJ1-2; no reliable D call. V gave up 0 bases and J gave up 8 bases, with 14 bases separating them. The CDR3 runs 14 residues. The germline CDR1 and CDR2 sequences are SGHRS and YFSETQ. The CDR3 protein is CASSLEHPSGGYTF. DNA for the CDR3: TGCGCCAGCAGCTTGGAGCACCCCTCGGGGGGCTACACCTTC.

This chain links TRBV2 with TRBJ1-4, with D unclear. Per germline, CDR1 SNHLY and CDR2 FYNNEI. This CDR3 has 14 residues. Trimming stripped 4 bases from V and 7 bases from J, with 13 bases between. Here the CDR3 reads CASSVRQTSEKLFF. The CDR3, as DNA: TGTGCCAGCAGTGTTCGGCAGACATCTGAAAAACTGTTTTTT.

CDR3 bases: TGCGCCAGCAGCTTGGGAGGCGGGAGAAGCAATGAGCAGTTCTTC. It translates to CASSLGGGRSNEQFF. The chain couples TRBV5-1 to TRBJ2-1; 7 bases match TRBD2. This CDR3 is built from 15 residues. CDR1 and CDR2 (germline): SGHRS, YFSETQ. J was trimmed by 6 bases and V by 0 bases; bases with no gene match: 6. Drawing the rest from reference TRBV5-1 and TRBJ2-1, the complete variable domain is KAGVTQTPRYLIKTRGQQVTLSCSPISGHRSVSWYQQTPGQGLQFLFEYFSETQRNKGNFPGRFSGRQFSNSRSEMNVSTLELGDSALYLCASSLGGGRSNEQFFGPGTRLTVL.

This clone is a singleton in its sample. This rearrangement joins TRBV4-3 to TRBJ2-2; maybe TRBD2 (5 bases). This CDR3 region has 15 residues. V shed 0 bases and J shed 4 bases, with 9 bases lying between them. Germline V gene lookup returns CDR1 LGHNA and CDR2 YSLEER. DNA of the CDR3: TGCGCCAGCAGCCAAGATATGGGAGTCACCGGGGAGCTGTTTTTT. It yields the protein CASSQDMGVTGELFF.

The chain employs TRBV28 and TRBJ1-4, with 8 bases identical to TRBD1. The CDR3 length is 17 residues. Germline CDR1 is MDHEN and CDR2 is SYDVKM. J gave up 0 bases and V 8 bases, and 11 bases lay outside the gene matches. CDR3 bases: TGTGCCAGCTTCTCCGGACAGGGAATTGCAACTAATGAAAAACTGTTTTTT. It translates to CASFSGQGIATNEKLFF.

J is TRBJ2-1 and V is TRBV10-3, with 7 bases matching TRBD2. This CDR3 is 18 amino acids long. V shed 3 bases and J 4 bases; nucleotides not matched to a gene: 15. CDR1 is ENHRY, CDR2 SYGVKD, per germline. The DNA for the CDR3 is TGTGCCATCAGTGACCCCTCACCGGGCGGGAGACAGTACAATGAGCAGTTCTTC. Encoded protein: CAISDPSPGGRQYNEQFF.

V is TRBV11-2 and J is TRBJ1-3; D gene unclear. The CDR3 consists of 16 residues. V was cut by 1 base and J by 2 bases, with 12 bases left in between. CDR1 and CDR2 (germline): SGHAT, FQNNGV. Written as DNA, the CDR3 is TGTGCCAGCAGCTTAGGCGGCGGGAGGGCTGGAAACACCATATATTTT. Translated: CASSLGGGRAGNTIYF.